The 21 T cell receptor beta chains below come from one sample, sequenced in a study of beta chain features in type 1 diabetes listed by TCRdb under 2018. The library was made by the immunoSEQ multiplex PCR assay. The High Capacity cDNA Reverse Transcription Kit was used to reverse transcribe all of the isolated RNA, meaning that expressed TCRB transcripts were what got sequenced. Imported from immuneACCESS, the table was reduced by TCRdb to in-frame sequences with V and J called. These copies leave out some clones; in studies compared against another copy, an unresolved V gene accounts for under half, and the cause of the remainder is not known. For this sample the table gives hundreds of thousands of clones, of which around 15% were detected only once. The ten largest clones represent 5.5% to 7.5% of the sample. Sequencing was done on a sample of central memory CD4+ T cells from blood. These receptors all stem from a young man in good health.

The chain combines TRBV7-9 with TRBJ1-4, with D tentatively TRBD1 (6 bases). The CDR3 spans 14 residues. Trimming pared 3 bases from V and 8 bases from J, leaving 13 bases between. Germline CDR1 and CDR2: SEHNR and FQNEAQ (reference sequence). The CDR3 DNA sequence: TGTGCCAGCAGCTTTGAGACCAGGGGCGAAAAACTGTTTTTT. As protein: CASSFETRGEKLFF.

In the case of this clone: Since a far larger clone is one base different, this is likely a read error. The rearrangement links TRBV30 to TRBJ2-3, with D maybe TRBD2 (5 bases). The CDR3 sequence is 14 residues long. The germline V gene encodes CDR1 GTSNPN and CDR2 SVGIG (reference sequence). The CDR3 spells CAWCVERSGDTQYF. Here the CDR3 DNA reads TGTGCCTGGTGTGTAGAGCGGAGTGGGGATACGCAGTATTTT.

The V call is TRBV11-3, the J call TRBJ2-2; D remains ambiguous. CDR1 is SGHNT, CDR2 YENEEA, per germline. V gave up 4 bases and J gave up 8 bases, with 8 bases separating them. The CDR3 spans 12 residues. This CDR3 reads CASSYEVGELFF. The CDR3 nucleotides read TGTGCCAGCAGCTACGAAGTTGGGGAGCTGTTTTTT.

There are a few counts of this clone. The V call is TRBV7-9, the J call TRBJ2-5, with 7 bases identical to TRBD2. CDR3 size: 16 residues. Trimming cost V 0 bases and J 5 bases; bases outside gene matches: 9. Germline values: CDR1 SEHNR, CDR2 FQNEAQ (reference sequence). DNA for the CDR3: TGTGCCAGCAGCTTAGCAGTCCCTAGCGGACTTGAGACCCAGTACTTC. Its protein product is CASSLAVPSGLETQYF.

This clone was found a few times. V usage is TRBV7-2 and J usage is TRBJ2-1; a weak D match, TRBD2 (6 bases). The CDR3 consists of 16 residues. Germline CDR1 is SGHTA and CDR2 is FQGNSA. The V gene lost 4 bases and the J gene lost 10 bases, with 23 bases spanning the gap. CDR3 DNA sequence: TGTGCCAGCAGCTCGGGGCCGGGGCTAGGGGAGGACGAGCAGTTCTTC. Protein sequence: CASSSGPGLGEDEQFF. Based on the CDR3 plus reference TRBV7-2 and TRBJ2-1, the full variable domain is GAGVSQSPSNKVTEKGKDVELRCDPISGHTALYWYRQSLGQGLEFLIYFQGNSAPDKSGLPSDRFSAERTGGSVSTLTIQRTQQEDSAVYLCASSSGPGLGEDEQFFGPGTRLTVL.

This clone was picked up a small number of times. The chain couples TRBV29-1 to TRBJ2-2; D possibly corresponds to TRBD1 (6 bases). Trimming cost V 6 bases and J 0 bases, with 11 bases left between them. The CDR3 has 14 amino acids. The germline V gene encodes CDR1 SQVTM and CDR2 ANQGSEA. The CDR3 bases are TGCAGCGTGTTATGGACAGCGAACACCGGGGAGCTGTTTTTT. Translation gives CSVLWTANTGELFF.

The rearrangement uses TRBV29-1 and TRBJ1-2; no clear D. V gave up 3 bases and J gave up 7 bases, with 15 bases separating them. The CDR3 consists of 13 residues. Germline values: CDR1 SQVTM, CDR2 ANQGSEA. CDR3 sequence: CSVDIWESGGYTF. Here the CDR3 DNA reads TGCAGCGTTGATATTTGGGAATCGGGTGGCTACACCTTC.

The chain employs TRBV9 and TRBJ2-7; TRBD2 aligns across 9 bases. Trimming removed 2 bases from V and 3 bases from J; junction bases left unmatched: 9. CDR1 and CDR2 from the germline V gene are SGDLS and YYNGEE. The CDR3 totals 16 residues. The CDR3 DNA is TGTGCCAGCAGCGTCCAAGCGGGGGGCTATAACTACGAGCAGTACTTC. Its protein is CASSVQAGGYNYEQYF.

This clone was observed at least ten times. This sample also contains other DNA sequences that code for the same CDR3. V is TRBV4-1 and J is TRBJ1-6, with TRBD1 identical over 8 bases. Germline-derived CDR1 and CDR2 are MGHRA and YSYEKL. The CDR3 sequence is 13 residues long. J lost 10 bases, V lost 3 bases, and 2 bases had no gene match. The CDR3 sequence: CASSQDRVSPLHF. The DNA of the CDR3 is TGCGCCAGCAGCCAGGACAGGGTCTCACCCCTCCACTTT.

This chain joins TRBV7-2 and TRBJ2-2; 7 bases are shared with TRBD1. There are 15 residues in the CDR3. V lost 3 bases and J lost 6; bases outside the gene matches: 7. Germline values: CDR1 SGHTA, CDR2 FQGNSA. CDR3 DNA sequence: TGTGCCAGCAGCTTGGCGACAGGGTACGCCGGGGAGCTGTTTTTT. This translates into CASSLATGYAGELFF. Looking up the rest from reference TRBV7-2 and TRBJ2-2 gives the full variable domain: GAGVSQSPSNKVTEKGKDVELRCDPISGHTALYWYRQSLGQGLEFLIYFQGNSAPDKSGLPSDRFSAERTGGSVSTLTIQRTQQEDSAVYLCASSLATGYAGELFFGEGSRLTVL.

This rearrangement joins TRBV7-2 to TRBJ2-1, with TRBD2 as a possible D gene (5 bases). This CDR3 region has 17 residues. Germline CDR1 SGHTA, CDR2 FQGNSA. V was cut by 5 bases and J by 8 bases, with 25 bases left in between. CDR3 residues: CASSQERGSSSGYEQFF. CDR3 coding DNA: TGTGCCAGCAGCCAAGAACGCGGGTCCTCATCTGGTTATGAGCAGTTCTTC.

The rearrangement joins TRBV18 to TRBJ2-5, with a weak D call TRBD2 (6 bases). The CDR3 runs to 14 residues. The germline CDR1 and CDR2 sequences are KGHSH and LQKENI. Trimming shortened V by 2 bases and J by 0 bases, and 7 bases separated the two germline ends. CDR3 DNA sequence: TGTGCCAGCTCACCAGGGGACTACCAAGAGACCCAGTACTTC. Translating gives CASSPGDYQETQYF.

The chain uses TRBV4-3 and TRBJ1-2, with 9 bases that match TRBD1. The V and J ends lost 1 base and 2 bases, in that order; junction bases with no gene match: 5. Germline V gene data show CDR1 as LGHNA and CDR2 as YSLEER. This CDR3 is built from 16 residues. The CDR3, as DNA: TGCGCCAGCAGCCAAGGGGACAGGGAGACGAACTATGGCTACACCTTC. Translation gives CASSQGDRETNYGYTF.

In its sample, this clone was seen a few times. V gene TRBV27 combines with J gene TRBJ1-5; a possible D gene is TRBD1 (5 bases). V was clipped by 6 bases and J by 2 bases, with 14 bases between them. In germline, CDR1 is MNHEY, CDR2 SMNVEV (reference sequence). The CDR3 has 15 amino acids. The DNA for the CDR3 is TGTGCCAGCAGCCCAACAGGACTTGGCAATCAGCCCCAGCATTTT. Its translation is CASSPTGLGNQPQHF.

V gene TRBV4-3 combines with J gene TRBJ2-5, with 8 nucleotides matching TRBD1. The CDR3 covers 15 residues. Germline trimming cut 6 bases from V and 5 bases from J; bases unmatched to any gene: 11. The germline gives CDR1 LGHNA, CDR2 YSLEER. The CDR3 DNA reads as TGCGCCAGCAGTCGGACAGGGTTGGACGGGGAGACCCAGTACTTC. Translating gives CASSRTGLDGETQYF.

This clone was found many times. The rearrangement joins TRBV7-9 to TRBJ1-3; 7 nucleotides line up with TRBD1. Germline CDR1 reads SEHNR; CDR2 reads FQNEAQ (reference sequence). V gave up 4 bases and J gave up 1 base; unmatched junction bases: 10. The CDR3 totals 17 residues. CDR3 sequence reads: CASSWKQGQGSGNTIYF. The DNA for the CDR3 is TGTGCCAGCAGCTGGAAACAGGGGCAAGGATCTGGAAACACCATATATTTT.

CDR3 sequence reads: CASSPRQGTTDTQYF. CDR3 nucleotides: TGTGCCAGCAGCCCCCGACAGGGAACCACAGATACGCAGTATTTT. The V gene is TRBV7-8, the J gene TRBJ2-3, with 7 bases matching TRBD1. This CDR3 contains 15 residues. Losses at the gene ends were 5 bases for V and 2 bases for J; bases not matched to a gene: 7. Looked up from germline, CDR1 is SGHVS and CDR2 is FQNEAQ. The full variable domain, completed using reference TRBV7-8 and TRBJ2-3, is GAGVSQSPRYKVAKRGQDVALRCDPISGHVSLFWYQQALGQGPEFLTYFQNEAQLDKSGLPSDRFFAERPEGSVSTLKIQRTQQEDSAVYLCASSPRQGTTDTQYFGPGTRLTVL.

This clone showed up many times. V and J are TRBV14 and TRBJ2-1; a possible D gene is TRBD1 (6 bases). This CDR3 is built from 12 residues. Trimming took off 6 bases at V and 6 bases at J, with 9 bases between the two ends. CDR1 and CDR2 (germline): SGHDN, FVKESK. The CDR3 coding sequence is TGTGCCAGCAGGGCAGGGGCCAATGAGCAGTTCTTC. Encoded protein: CASRAGANEQFF.

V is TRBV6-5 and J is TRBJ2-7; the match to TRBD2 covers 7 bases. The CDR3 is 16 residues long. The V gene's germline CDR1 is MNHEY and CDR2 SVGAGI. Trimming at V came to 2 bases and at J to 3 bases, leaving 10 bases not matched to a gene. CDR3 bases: TGTGCCAGCAGTTACGCGGGAAGGGGAGGGGACTACGAGCAGTACTTC. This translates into CASSYAGRGGDYEQYF.

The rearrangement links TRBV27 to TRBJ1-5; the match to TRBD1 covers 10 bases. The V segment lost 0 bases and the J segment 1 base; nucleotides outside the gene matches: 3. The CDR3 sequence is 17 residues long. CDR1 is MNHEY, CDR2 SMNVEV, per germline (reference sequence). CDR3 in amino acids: CASSLSKGQGSNQPQHF. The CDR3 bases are TGTGCCAGCAGTTTATCGAAGGGACAGGGGAGCAATCAGCCCCAGCATTTT.

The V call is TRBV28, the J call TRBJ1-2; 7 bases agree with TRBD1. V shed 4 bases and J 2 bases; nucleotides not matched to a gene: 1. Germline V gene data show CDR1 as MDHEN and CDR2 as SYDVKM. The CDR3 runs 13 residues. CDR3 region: CASSWDRNYGYTF. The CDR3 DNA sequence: TGTGCCAGCAGTTGGGACAGAAACTATGGCTACACCTTC.